This TCR beta chain was sequenced in a study of PD-L1 blockade in urothelial cancer. There are 15 residues in the CDR3. Germline V gene data show CDR1 as SGHAT and CDR2 as FQNNGV. V was clipped by 3 bases and J by 3 bases; unmatched bases: 6. The time point: pretreatment peripheral blood. Measured with immunoSEQ multiplex PCR; TCRdb has only the in-frame clones, and not every one. The profile shows about 56,000 clones, less than 90% of them singletons. The sequencing here drew on PBMCs, taken around atezolizumab (anti-PD-L1) treatment. The clonotype was recovered from an older man with urothelial cancer. V usage is TRBV11-2 and J usage is TRBJ2-7; TRBD1 matches 9 bases. The DNA of the CDR3 is TGTGCCAGCAGCTTGGGACAGGGAGGAATCTACGAGCAGTACTTC. This gives the protein CASSLGQGGIYEQYF. The whole variable domain, filled in from reference TRBV11-2 and TRBJ2-7, reads EAGVAQSPRYKIIEKRQSVAFWCNPISGHATLYWYQQILGQGPKLLIQFQNNGVVDDSQLPKDRFSAERLKGVDSTLKIQPAKLEDSAVYLCASSLGQGGIYEQYFGPGTRLTVT.